These 21 T cell receptor beta chains originate from one sample sequenced in a study of T cells in Graves' hyperthyroidism and ophthalmopathy. TCR beta CDR3 region amplification was performed from RNA transcripts. HTBI primers were the set used in a first-round RT-PCR of the TCR CDR3. TCRdb processed the multiplex PCR reads anew with MiXCR; each CDR3 protein has one entry. The repertoire includes hundreds of thousands of distinct CDR3 sequences, around 14% of them detected once, and approximately 30% sits in the top ten. Input material: blood. All receptors come from a woman younger than 30 with Graves' hyperthyroidism that later progressed to Graves' ophthalmopathy.

The V and J genes are TRBV14 and TRBJ2-3, with TRBD2 matching 8 bases. V gave up 4 bases and J gave up 4 bases; unmatched junction bases: 7. The CDR3 length is 15 residues. Germline V gene data show CDR1 as SGHDN and CDR2 as FVKESK. The CDR3 DNA sequence: TGTGCCAGCAGCCTACCGGGACTAGAGGCAGATACGCAGTATTTT. This codes for CASSLPGLEADTQYF.

This clonotype has ten or more counts. The rearrangement links TRBV28 to TRBJ1-4; unclear D gene. V was shortened by 6 bases and J by 3 bases, with 11 bases between the two germline ends. In germline, CDR1 is MDHEN, CDR2 SYDVKM. This CDR3 is built from 14 residues. The CDR3 DNA follows: TGTGCCAGCAGGCAAGATGGGCCTAATGAAAAACTGTTTTTT. This codes for CASRQDGPNEKLFF.

This clonotype was seen repeatedly, ten times or more. The chain recombines TRBV28 with TRBJ2-5; no firm D call. The CDR3 is 16 residues long. Trimming removed 3 bases from V and 2 bases from J, with 16 bases in between. Germline V CDR1 and CDR2: MDHEN, SYDVKM. CDR3 sequence: CASSFVNLAVQETQYF. The DNA for the CDR3 is TGTGCCAGCAGTTTCGTTAATTTGGCCGTTCAAGAGACCCAGTACTTC.

This clonotype was picked up many times. In nucleotides, the CDR3 is TGTGCCAGCAGAGGGGCCTTTGCGACTTTCTTT. Translated, it gives CASRGAFATFF. The V call is TRBV6-1, the J call TRBJ1-1, with D possibly TRBD1 on 5 matching bases. The CDR3 length is 11 residues. Trimming pared 6 bases from V and 12 bases from J, leaving 14 bases between. From germline, CDR1 is MNHNS and CDR2 SASEGT.

As for this clonotype: The germline gene is not matched at one end of the junction; a read error may be the cause. J is TRBJ1-5 and V is TRBV3-1; D not resolved. This CDR3 is 14 amino acids long. The germline CDR1 and CDR2 sequences are LGHDT and YNNKEL (reference sequence). The CDR3 sequence: CAGSQGGVSQPQHF. The CDR3, as DNA: TGTGCCGGCAGCCAAGGAGGCGTTAGTCAGCCCCAGCATTTT.

The genes are TRBV3-1 and TRBJ2-7, with TRBD2 identical over 7 bases. CDR1 is LGHDT, CDR2 YNNKEL, per germline (reference sequence). V lost 4 bases and J lost 3; bases outside the gene matches: 3. The CDR3 is 13 amino acids. The CDR3: CASSRSGNYEQYF. The CDR3 DNA follows: TGTGCCAGCAGCCGCAGCGGGAACTACGAGCAGTACTTC.

This clonotype has more than one count but fewer than ten. This chain connects TRBV27 to TRBJ2-7, with TRBD1 matching over 9 bases. The CDR3 spans 14 residues. Germline V gene sequence: CDR1 MNHEY, CDR2 SMNVEV (reference sequence). The ends lost 8 bases at V and 2 bases at J; junction bases unmatched: 7. CDR3 sequence reads: CASGRTGATYEQYF. The CDR3 nucleotides read TGTGCCAGCGGCAGGACAGGGGCTACCTACGAGCAGTACTTC.

This clonotype was observed a few times. The gene calls are TRBV6-2 or TRBV6-3 and TRBJ1-5, with 7 positions matching TRBD1. V was pared by 2 bases and J by 6 bases, with 7 bases of the junction left unmatched. The length of the CDR3 is 15 residues. Germline-derived CDR1 and CDR2 are MNHEY and SVGEGT. CDR3 nucleotides: TGTGCCAGCAGTTACCTCGGACAGGCGAGTCAGCCCCAGCATTTT. Translating it yields CASSYLGQASQPQHF.

This clonotype was seen at least ten times. This sequence joins TRBV7-9 and TRBJ1-1, with 10 positions matching TRBD1. CDR3 length: 15 amino acids. The germline gives CDR1 SEHNR, CDR2 FQNEAQ (reference sequence). The ends lost 4 bases at V and 5 bases at J; junction bases unmatched: 7. CDR3: CASSSFRDRGTEAFF. For the CDR3, the DNA is TGTGCCAGCAGCTCCTTCCGGGACAGGGGAACTGAAGCTTTCTTT.

The table lists this clonotype with many counts. The chain couples TRBV30 to TRBJ1-4, with TRBD1 matching over 7 bases. J gave up 3 bases and V 3 bases, and 4 bases lay outside the gene matches. The CDR3 has 14 residues. Germline V CDR1 and CDR2: GTSNPN, SVGIG (reference sequence). CDR3 sequence reads: CAWSRTGPNEKLFF. The CDR3 DNA reads as TGTGCCTGGAGCCGGACAGGACCTAATGAAAAACTGTTTTTT. The variable domain in full, with the rest retrieved from reference TRBV30 and TRBJ1-4, is SQTIHQWPATLVQPVGSPLSLECTVEGTSNPNLYWYRQAAGRGLQLLFYSVGIGQISSEVPQNLSASRPQDRQFILSSKKLLLSDSGFYLCAWSRTGPNEKLFFGSGTQLSVL.

This clonotype was observed many times. The chain uses TRBV6-1 and TRBJ1-2; TRBD1 is a possible D gene (5 bases). The CDR3 has 15 residues. V was cut by 5 bases and J by 5 bases, with 18 bases left in between. CDR1 is MNHNS and CDR2 is SASEGT in the germline V gene. This chain's CDR3 is CASSTTATDPYGYTF. CDR3 nucleotides: TGTGCCAGCAGTACTACGGCGACAGACCCTTATGGCTACACCTTC.

The table lists this clonotype with a few counts. With a much larger clone just one base away, this may be a read error. No DNA is shown, since the ends of the CDR3 on it are uncertain; the CDR3 is the one TCRdb lists. This chain joins TRBV20-1 and TRBJ1-5. In germline, CDR1 is DFQATT, CDR2 SNEGSKA (reference sequence). The CDR3 numbers 15 amino acids, ends counted. This CDR3 is CSARVGLGSNQPRHF.

This clonotype came up a few times. This chain uses TRBV5-5 with TRBJ2-7; 7 bases are a match to TRBD2. CDR1 SGHKS and CDR2 YYEKEE come from the germline V gene (reference sequence). The CDR3 contains 15 residues. Germline trimming cut 1 base from V and 4 bases from J; bases unmatched to any gene: 8. In DNA form, the CDR3 reads TGTGCCAGCAGCTTGAGTGGAGCGGGGATATACGAGCAGTACTTC. The encoded protein is CASSLSGAGIYEQYF.

This clonotype appeared a few times. V usage is TRBV10-2 and J usage is TRBJ1-1; D unresolved. This CDR3 has 14 amino acids. Per the germline V gene, CDR1 is WSHSY and CDR2 is SAAADI. V was cut by 2 bases and J by 6 bases, with 13 bases left in between. This CDR3 reads CASSEQARGAEAFF. The CDR3 bases are TGCGCCAGCAGTGAGCAGGCTCGGGGTGCTGAAGCTTTCTTT.

The table lists this clonotype with many counts. The CDR3 nucleotides are TGTGCCAGCGCCCAGGGCACTACTAATGAAAAACTGTTTTTT. This gives the protein CASAQGTTNEKLFF. This sequence joins TRBV27 and TRBJ1-4; tentatively, D is TRBD1 (5 bases). CDR3 size: 14 residues. Germline assignment: CDR1 MNHEY and CDR2 SMNVEV (reference sequence). Trimming took off 8 bases at V and 2 bases at J, with 12 bases between the two ends. Supplemented by reference TRBV27 and TRBJ1-4, the full variable domain reads EAQVTQNPRYLITVTGKKLTVTCSQNMNHEYMSWYRQDPGLGLRQIYYSMNVEVTDKGDVPEGYKVSRKEKRNFPLILESPSPNQTSLYFCASAQGTTNEKLFFGSGTQLSVL.

This clonotype was counted only a few times. This sequence joins TRBV20-1 and TRBJ2-7; 9 bases are a match to TRBD1. There are 15 residues in the CDR3. The germline V gene has CDR1 DFQATT and CDR2 SNEGSKA (reference sequence). V trimming: 6 bases; J trimming: 5 bases; junction bases outside the gene matches: 14. The CDR3 here is CSALHRDRDRDEQYF. As DNA, the CDR3 is TGCAGTGCCCTACACCGGGACAGGGATCGAGACGAGCAGTACTTC.

This clonotype has only one observation. The chain links TRBV12-3 or TRBV12-4 to TRBJ2-3, with 8 nucleotides matching TRBD1. V was clipped by 2 bases and J by 2 bases; unmatched bases: 12. This CDR3 spans 18 amino acids. DNA for the CDR3: TGTGCCAGCAGTTTATACCCGAGGTGGGACAGGTACACAGATACGCAGTATTTT. This translates into CASSLYPRWDRYTDTQYF.

In this sample, this clonotype turned up many times. The J gene is TRBJ2-3, the V gene TRBV18; D unresolved. V was trimmed by 2 bases and J by 5 bases, leaving 5 bases between them. This CDR3 has 12 amino acids. Germline V lookup: CDR1 KGHSH, CDR2 LQKENI. The CDR3 sequence: CASSPIQDTQYF. In DNA, the CDR3 is TGTGCCAGCTCACCAATCCAAGATACGCAGTATTTT.

Ten or more counts support this clonotype. Here the CDR3 reads CASSAPLGGRTEAFF. In DNA, the CDR3 is TGTGCCAGCAGCGCCCCATTGGGGGGGAGGACTGAAGCTTTCTTT. The genes are TRBV11-2 and TRBJ1-1; D may be TRBD1 (5 bases). CDR1 and CDR2 from the germline V gene are SGHAT and FQNNGV. Trimming took 5 bases from V and 5 from J, leaving 18 bases between them. This CDR3 comprises 15 residues.

A word on this clonotype: The junction shows a germline mismatch at one end, possibly a read error. The V gene is TRBV11-2, the J gene TRBJ1-6; D may be TRBD1 (6 bases). The V gene's germline CDR1 is SGHAT and CDR2 FQNNGV. There are 14 residues in the CDR3. The CDR3 sequence: CAGSLAGTSIPLHF. The CDR3 DNA reads as TGTGCCGGCAGCTTGGCCGGGACATCGATTCCCCTCCACTTT.

The chain is built from TRBV6-1 and TRBJ2-6, with TRBD2 matching over 8 bases. Germline V gene sequence: CDR1 MNHNS, CDR2 SASEGT. Trimming removed 8 bases from V and 0 bases from J; junction bases left unmatched: 12. The CDR3 consists of 18 residues. Here the CDR3 DNA reads TGTGCCAGCTGGGGACCGGGGGGGACTGACTCTGGGGCCAACGTCCTGACTTTC. This gives the protein CASWGPGGTDSGANVLTF.